This T cell receptor beta chain was observed in a study of shared clonotypes between healthy human individuals. This CDR3 region has 13 residues. In germline, CDR1 is SGHAT, CDR2 FQDESV (reference sequence). The V and J ends lost 4 bases and 5 bases, in that order; junction bases with no gene match: 3. CD45RO-negative CD8 cells positively selected for CCR7 made up the naive population, which excluded terminally differentiated effector memory CD45RA+ cells. Original handling: Junction-only sequences without quality scores were provided by ImmunoSEQ, so filtering was different. Measured with immunoSEQ multiplex PCR; TCRdb has only the in-frame clones, and not every one. The V and J calls and clone size are taken from that table; D and trimming were inferred from the DNA. The sample lists about 2.1 million clones, roughly 95% seen once, with under 2% in the top ten.

This chain links TRBV11-1 with TRBJ2-7; 9 bases are shared with TRBD1. This clonotype originated in a man aged 18-30 years in good health. Some clones in this sample may be carry-over from other donors' samples. The sequenced sample was naive CD8+ T cells from PBMCs. CDR3 nucleotides: TGTGCCAGCAGCTCACACAGGGGGCACGAGCAGTACTTC. This codes for CASSSHRGHEQYF.